A selection of T cell receptor beta chains follows, all from one sample in a study of blood T cell repertoires in COVID-19. Assay used: immunoSEQ multiplex PCR; TCRdb lists only in-frame clones, some missing. The sample carries about 250,000 clones, approximately 79% recorded once. The specimen was peripheral blood. The receptors were sampled from a woman aged 80 or older with active or convalescent COVID-19. Each CDR3 is given with its conserved first and last residue. Fields, in order: D gene, J gene, V gene, clone size, CDR3 DNA, CDR3 protein. D genes are given only for firm matches. Size values are once, few and many counts, or a class for expanded clones, and some rows have none.

>TRBD1|TRBJ2-7|TRBV5-5|few
TGTGCCAGCAGACGAGGTGCAGGGGGTGCTTACGAGCAGTACTTC
CASRRGAGGAYEQYF
>TRBD1|TRBJ1-2|TRBV19|few
TGTGCCAGTAGGGGACAGGGCGGATTAATCGATGGCTACACCTTC
CASRGQGGLIDGYTF
>TRBD1|TRBJ2-7|TRBV15|.
TGTGCCACCAGCAGAGGGTGGGACAGCCTCTACGAGCAGTACTTC
CATSRGWDSLYEQYF
>TRBD1|TRBJ1-1|TRBV24-1|.
TGTGCCACCAGTGATGCTACGACAGGGGACACTGAAGCTTTCTTT
CATSDATTGDTEAFF
>.|TRBJ2-5|TRBV9|.
TGTGCCAGCAGCGCGGACAGCTTCCAAGAGACCCAGTACTTC
CASSADSFQETQYF
>TRBD2|TRBJ2-7|TRBV7-6|few
TGTGCCAGCAGCTTAGATACTAGCGGGGCCTACGAGCAGTACTTC
CASSLDTSGAYEQYF
>TRBD1|TRBJ1-6|TRBV10-3|.
TGTGCCATCAGTGACAGGGGGGATTCGTTACCCCTCCACTTT
CAISDRGDSLPLHF
>TRBD2|TRBJ2-7|TRBV7-2|.
TGTGCCAGCAGCGTGACTAGCGGCCGTTCCTACGAGCAGTACTTC
CASSVTSGRSYEQYF
>.|TRBJ2-7|TRBV20-1|.
TGCAGTGCTAGTTCCTTAACTCAAGGGAGCTACGAGCAGTACTTC
CSASSLTQGSYEQYF
>.|TRBJ2-7|TRBV27|.
TGTGCCAGCAGTTTCCGACAGTTCTCCTACGAGCAGTACTTC
CASSFRQFSYEQYF
>TRBD1|TRBJ1-3|TRBV18|.
TGTGCCAGCTCACCACCGTCCAGGGGGCATGGAAACACCATATATTTT
CASSPPSRGHGNTIYF
>.|TRBJ1-2|TRBV5-1|few
TGCGCCAGCAGCCCTGAAGATCCAAGGAGTCGGGGCTACACCTTC
CASSPEDPRSRGYTF
>TRBD1|TRBJ1-4|TRBV19|.
TGTGCCAGTAGTTCCGATGGGACAGCAACTAATGAAAAACTGTTTTTT
CASSSDGTATNEKLFF
>.|TRBJ1-2|TRBV3-1/TRBV3-2|.
TGTGCCAGCAGCCAAGACCCGGGACAAATCACCTATGGCTACACCTTC
CASSQDPGQITYGYTF
>TRBD1|TRBJ2-5|TRBV5-1|.
TGCGCCAGCAGCTTGCAAGGACAGGGGGCAGGAGAGACCCAGTACTTC
CASSLQGQGAGETQYF
>TRBD1|TRBJ2-5|TRBV2|.
TGTGCCAGCAGCGATCGCAGGGGGCGGTATGAGACCCAGTACTTC
CASSDRRGRYETQYF
>.|TRBJ1-1|TRBV20-1|few
TGCAGTGCTAGTAGTTCGGACAGTTACACTGAAGCTTTCTTT
CSASSSDSYTEAFF
>.|TRBJ1-4|TRBV5-1|.
TGCGCCAGCAGCTTTGAGACAGGTGGTGAAAAACTGTTTTTT
CASSFETGGEKLFF
>TRBD1|TRBJ1-2|TRBV18|.
TGTGCCAGCTCACCGGAACAGGGGATAGACTATGGCTACACCTTC
CASSPEQGIDYGYTF
>.|TRBJ1-1|TRBV6-5|.
TGTGCCAGCACAGAATTGCCCACAGGGTCCGGTTGGGCTTTCTTT
CASTELPTGSGWAFF
>TRBD2|TRBJ2-4|TRBV7-9|.
TGTGCCAGCAGCTTAGGGGGCGGCGGGGGGGCCGAAAACATTCAGTACTTC
CASSLGGGGGAENIQYF
>.|TRBJ1-5|TRBV23-1|.
TGCGCCAGCATTCAAGGGCTTTTGGACAATCAGCCCCAGCATTTT
CASIQGLLDNQPQHF
>.|TRBJ1-5|TRBV6-4|few
TGTGCCAGCAGTGTACAGGAAAATCAGCCCCAGCATTTT
CASSVQENQPQHF
>TRBD1|TRBJ1-5|TRBV7-8|.
TGTGCCAGCAGCTTAGCCGGATCCGGGACAGGGAGCAATCAGCCCCAGCATTTT
CASSLAGSGTGSNQPQHF
>.|TRBJ1-5|TRBV24-1|once
TGTGCCACCAGACAACGGGACAATCAGCCCCAGCATTTT
CATRQRDNQPQHF
>.|TRBJ1-2|TRBV5-1|.
TGCGCCAGCAGCCCCAGCTCCGGGGGTGGGGATGGCTACACCTTC
CASSPSSGGGDGYTF
>.|TRBJ1-2|TRBV5-1|.
TGCGCCAGCAGCTGGCGGACAGATAGTCGGGGCTACACCTTC
CASSWRTDSRGYTF
>TRBD1|TRBJ1-2|TRBV29-1|.
TGCAGCGTTGGAGGGGACAGGGGGCTTGTAGGCTACACCTTC
CSVGGDRGLVGYTF
>.|TRBJ1-4|TRBV24-1|.
TGTGCCACCAGTGATTCCCAAGCGGATTCTAATGAAAAACTGTTTTTT
CATSDSQADSNEKLFF
>.|TRBJ2-7|TRBV10-3|.
TGTGCCATCTTAGGGGACACCTACGAGCAGTACTTC
CAILGDTYEQYF
>TRBD2|TRBJ2-7|TRBV6-4|.
TGTGCCAGCACCACAACTGAGCGGGACTACGAGCAGTACTTC
CASTTTERDYEQYF
>TRBD1|TRBJ1-2|TRBV5-4|.
TGTGCCAGCGCCGGACAGGGACACTATGGCTACACCTTC
CASAGQGHYGYTF
>TRBD2|TRBJ2-7|TRBV5-4|.
TGTGCCAGCAGCAAAACTAGCGGCGAACCCTACGAGCAGTACTTC
CASSKTSGEPYEQYF
>TRBD1|TRBJ1-1|TRBV9|.
TGTGCCAGCAGCGACCACAGGGGGAACACTGAAGCTTTCTTT
CASSDHRGNTEAFF
>TRBD1|TRBJ1-2|TRBV4-1|few
TGCGCCAGCAGCCAAGATGAGAACAGGGGGCGCATCTATGGCTACACCTTC
CASSQDENRGRIYGYTF
>.|TRBJ1-2|TRBV4-2|.
TGTGCCAGCAGCCAAGGAGGGCTTGGGTATGGCTACACCTTC
CASSQGGLGYGYTF
>.|TRBJ1-1|TRBV29-1|.
TGCAGCGTTGAAGAACCGGGGTCGAGTGGTACTGAAGCTTTCTTT
CSVEEPGSSGTEAFF
>TRBD1|TRBJ1-1|TRBV5-1|.
TGCGCCAGCAGCGAATGGACAGGGGGCGCGTCCGCTGAAGCTTTCTTT
CASSEWTGGASAEAFF
>.|TRBJ1-4|TRBV15|.
TGTGCCACCAGCAGTTATCAGGGAGGAAAGGGGCTAACGGAAAAACTGTTTTTT
CATSSYQGGKGLTEKLFF
>TRBD2|TRBJ2-1|TRBV3-1/TRBV3-2|.
TGTGCCAGCAGCCAAAGGGAGGGCGTGAGCAATGAGCAGTTCTTC
CASSQREGVSNEQFF
>.|TRBJ2-1|TRBV19|once
TGTGCCAGTAGTATCCCGCGGGGCGTCTACAATGAGCAGTTCTTC
CASSIPRGVYNEQFF
>TRBD1|TRBJ1-5|TRBV19|once
TGTGCCAGTAGTGCAGGGACAGGGGGGAATGTTCAGCCCCAGCATTTT
CASSAGTGGNVQPQHF